This is a list of T cell receptor beta chains from one sample in a study of T cell responses to AZD1222 COVID-19 vaccine. Repertoires were generated with immunoSEQ multiplex PCR, while TCRdb's copy carries only in-frame clones and drops some. The sample yields over 100,000 clones, about 90% seen once. The sequences come from peripheral blood, collected 28 days after the second AZD1222 dose. These receptors originate from an adult who received the AZD1222 COVID-19 vaccine. Each CDR3 is given with its conserved first and last residue. Each record gives: CDR3 protein, CDR3 DNA, J gene, CDR3 length, D gene, clone size, V gene. The D gene is left open where the match is weak. Where a row states a size, it is once, few, many or the class of an expanded clone; other rows omit it.

CDR3aa: CASSPEGPWTEAFF; CDR3nt: TGTGCCAGCAGCCCCGAGGGACCTTGGACTGAAGCTTTCTTT; j_gene: TRBJ1-1; len: 14; d_gene: NA; abundance: NA; v_gene: TRBV7-9
CDR3aa: CASSLTRTGNTEAFF; CDR3nt: TGCGCCAGCAGCTTGACCCGGACAGGGAACACTGAAGCTTTCTTT; j_gene: TRBJ1-1; len: 15; d_gene: TRBD1; abundance: NA; v_gene: TRBV5-1
CDR3aa: CASSTTGYRDTQYF; CDR3nt: TGTGCCAGCAGTACGACAGGGTATCGAGATACGCAGTATTTT; j_gene: TRBJ2-3; len: 14; d_gene: TRBD1; abundance: NA; v_gene: TRBV6-5
CDR3aa: CASSPDGNQPQHF; CDR3nt: TGTGCCAGCAGCCCCGACGGGAATCAGCCCCAGCATTTT; j_gene: TRBJ1-5; len: 13; d_gene: NA; abundance: NA; v_gene: TRBV5-4
CDR3aa: CASSYSKTDEQYF; CDR3nt: TGTGCCAGCAGTTACTCGAAGACAGACGAGCAGTACTTC; j_gene: TRBJ2-7; len: 13; d_gene: NA; abundance: NA; v_gene: TRBV6-6
CDR3aa: CASSLGATSTDTQYF; CDR3nt: TGTGCCAGCAGCTTAGGCGCGACTTCCACAGATACGCAGTATTTT; j_gene: TRBJ2-3; len: 15; d_gene: NA; abundance: NA; v_gene: TRBV11-2
CDR3aa: CASSTIGGTEAFF; CDR3nt: TGTGCCAGCAGTACTATCGGGGGGACTGAAGCTTTCTTT; j_gene: TRBJ1-1; len: 13; d_gene: NA; abundance: NA; v_gene: TRBV12-3/TRBV12-4
CDR3aa: CASSTGHGNTIYF; CDR3nt: TGTGCCAGTAGTACTGGGCACGGAAACACCATATATTTT; j_gene: TRBJ1-3; len: 13; d_gene: NA; abundance: NA; v_gene: TRBV19
CDR3aa: CASSDGTGKYGYTF; CDR3nt: TGCGCCAGCAGCGACGGGACAGGGAAGTATGGCTACACCTTC; j_gene: TRBJ1-2; len: 14; d_gene: TRBD1; abundance: NA; v_gene: TRBV5-1
CDR3aa: CASSPRVQSIPTTNEKLFF; CDR3nt: TGTGCCAGCTCACCAAGGGTGCAGAGTATACCCACAACTAATGAAAAACTGTTTTTT; j_gene: TRBJ1-4; len: 19; d_gene: NA; abundance: NA; v_gene: TRBV18
CDR3aa: CASTMDRGFGAFF; CDR3nt: TGTGCCAGTACTATGGACAGGGGCTTTGGAGCTTTCTTT; j_gene: TRBJ1-1; len: 13; d_gene: TRBD1; abundance: NA; v_gene: TRBV19
CDR3aa: CATSDSTGGNYGYTF; CDR3nt: TGTGCCACCAGTGATTCCACAGGGGGCAACTATGGCTACACCTTC; j_gene: TRBJ1-2; len: 15; d_gene: TRBD1; abundance: NA; v_gene: TRBV24-1
CDR3aa: CASRDRAHEQFF; CDR3nt: TGCGCCAGCAGAGACAGGGCCCATGAGCAGTTCTTC; j_gene: TRBJ2-1; len: 12; d_gene: TRBD1; abundance: NA; v_gene: TRBV5-1
CDR3aa: CASSEAGFPSPLHF; CDR3nt: TGCGCCAGCAGTGAGGCTGGATTTCCATCACCCCTCCACTTT; j_gene: TRBJ1-6; len: 14; d_gene: NA; abundance: NA; v_gene: TRBV10-2
CDR3aa: CASSQQGTTEAFF; CDR3nt: TGTGCCAGCAGCCAACAGGGGACCACTGAAGCTTTCTTT; j_gene: TRBJ1-1; len: 13; d_gene: TRBD1; abundance: NA; v_gene: TRBV6-2/TRBV6-3
CDR3aa: CASSRLVWETQYF; CDR3nt: TGTGCCAGCAGCCGACTAGTGTGGGAGACCCAGTACTTC; j_gene: TRBJ2-5; len: 13; d_gene: NA; abundance: NA; v_gene: TRBV13
CDR3aa: CSVDEWGAQAFF; CDR3nt: TGCAGCGTTGATGAGTGGGGGGCGCAAGCTTTCTTT; j_gene: TRBJ1-1; len: 12; d_gene: NA; abundance: NA; v_gene: TRBV29-1
CDR3aa: CASSLGGTRNQPQHF; CDR3nt: TGTGCCAGCAGCTTAGGGGGGACAAGGAATCAGCCCCAGCATTTT; j_gene: TRBJ1-5; len: 15; d_gene: NA; abundance: NA; v_gene: TRBV7-8
CDR3aa: CASSSGQALGVYGYTF; CDR3nt: TGTGCCAGCAGCTCAGGACAGGCGTTGGGCGTATATGGCTACACCTTC; j_gene: TRBJ1-2; len: 16; d_gene: TRBD1; abundance: NA; v_gene: TRBV5-6
CDR3aa: CASSLVGSNEKLFF; CDR3nt: TGTGCCAGCAGCTTAGTAGGGTCTAATGAAAAACTGTTTTTT; j_gene: TRBJ1-4; len: 14; d_gene: NA; abundance: NA; v_gene: TRBV7-2
CDR3aa: CASSMIAGASAPLHF; CDR3nt: TGTGCCAGTAGTATGATTGCAGGGGCTTCGGCACCCCTCCACTTT; j_gene: TRBJ1-6; len: 15; d_gene: NA; abundance: NA; v_gene: TRBV19
CDR3aa: CASSQPPTSGTGYNSPLHF; CDR3nt: TGTGCCAGCAGCCAACCCCCTACTTCCGGGACAGGGTATAATTCACCCCTCCACTTT; j_gene: TRBJ1-6; len: 19; d_gene: TRBD1; abundance: NA; v_gene: TRBV3-1/TRBV3-2
CDR3aa: CASSLTGGSTEAFF; CDR3nt: TGTGCCAGCAGCTTGACGGGGGGCTCGACTGAAGCTTTCTTT; j_gene: TRBJ1-1; len: 14; d_gene: NA; abundance: NA; v_gene: TRBV5-4
CDR3aa: CASRTAYSNQPQHF; CDR3nt: TGTGCCAGCAGGACAGCTTATAGCAATCAGCCCCAGCATTTT; j_gene: TRBJ1-5; len: 14; d_gene: NA; abundance: NA; v_gene: TRBV2
CDR3aa: CASSPEHGETEAFF; CDR3nt: TGTGCCAGCTCACCGGAGCACGGGGAGACTGAAGCTTTCTTT; j_gene: TRBJ1-1; len: 14; d_gene: NA; abundance: NA; v_gene: TRBV18
CDR3aa: CASSLEGTNTEAFF; CDR3nt: TGTGCCAGCAGCTTAGAGGGGACGAACACTGAAGCTTTCTTT; j_gene: TRBJ1-1; len: 14; d_gene: NA; abundance: once; v_gene: TRBV7-2
CDR3aa: CASSQDFGGYTF; CDR3nt: TGTGCCAGCAGCCAAGATTTTGGTGGCTACACCTTC; j_gene: TRBJ1-2; len: 12; d_gene: NA; abundance: NA; v_gene: TRBV3-1/TRBV3-2
CDR3aa: CASSKTIETQYF; CDR3nt: TGTGCCAGCAGCAAAACAATTGAGACCCAGTACTTC; j_gene: TRBJ2-5; len: 12; d_gene: NA; abundance: NA; v_gene: TRBV7-2
CDR3aa: CASSESSGGARETQYF; CDR3nt: TGTGCCAGCAGCGAGTCTAGCGGGGGGGCAAGAGAGACCCAGTACTTC; j_gene: TRBJ2-5; len: 16; d_gene: TRBD2; abundance: NA; v_gene: TRBV3-1/TRBV3-2
CDR3aa: CASSISKDSYGYTF; CDR3nt: TGTGCCAGTAGTATAAGTAAGGACTCCTATGGCTACACCTTC; j_gene: TRBJ1-2; len: 14; d_gene: NA; abundance: few; v_gene: TRBV19
CDR3aa: CASSLTGGSNEKLFF; CDR3nt: TGTGCCAGCAGCCTAACAGGGGGCTCTAATGAAAAACTGTTTTTT; j_gene: TRBJ1-4; len: 15; d_gene: TRBD1; abundance: NA; v_gene: TRBV28
CDR3aa: CASTRTGFGYYGYTF; CDR3nt: TGTGCCAGCACCCGGACAGGGTTTGGATACTATGGCTACACCTTC; j_gene: TRBJ1-2; len: 15; d_gene: TRBD1; abundance: few; v_gene: TRBV28
CDR3aa: CASRTWTATYEQYF; CDR3nt: TGTGCCAGCAGAACTTGGACTGCGACCTACGAGCAGTACTTC; j_gene: TRBJ2-7; len: 14; d_gene: NA; abundance: NA; v_gene: TRBV5-8
CDR3aa: CASRNMNTEAFF; CDR3nt: TGTGCCAGTAGGAACATGAACACTGAAGCTTTCTTT; j_gene: TRBJ1-1; len: 12; d_gene: NA; abundance: NA; v_gene: TRBV19
CDR3aa: CASSRQRYEQYF; CDR3nt: TGTGCCAGCAGCCGACAGCGCTACGAGCAGTACTTC; j_gene: TRBJ2-7; len: 12; d_gene: NA; abundance: NA; v_gene: TRBV6-2/TRBV6-3
CDR3aa: CASSIDRRTSGTRSYEQYF; CDR3nt: TGTGCCAGTAGTATAGATCGAAGGACTAGCGGCACCAGAAGCTACGAGCAGTACTTC; j_gene: TRBJ2-7; len: 19; d_gene: TRBD2; abundance: NA; v_gene: TRBV19
CDR3aa: CASSWGDGRYEQYF; CDR3nt: TGTGCCAGCAGCTGGGGGGACGGACGCTACGAGCAGTACTTC; j_gene: TRBJ2-7; len: 14; d_gene: NA; abundance: NA; v_gene: TRBV5-5
CDR3aa: CASSYLETQYF; CDR3nt: TGTGCCAGCAGTTACTTGGAGACCCAGTACTTC; j_gene: TRBJ2-5; len: 11; d_gene: NA; abundance: NA; v_gene: TRBV6-5
CDR3aa: CASSLSSNYGYTF; CDR3nt: TGTGCCAGCAGCCTCTCATCTAACTATGGCTACACCTTC; j_gene: TRBJ1-2; len: 13; d_gene: NA; abundance: NA; v_gene: TRBV2
CDR3aa: CASSRGQGASPLHF; CDR3nt: TGTGCCAGCAGCCGGGGACAGGGGGCTTCACCCCTCCACTTT; j_gene: TRBJ1-6; len: 14; d_gene: TRBD1; abundance: NA; v_gene: TRBV7-9
CDR3aa: CAISAGNSGETQYF; CDR3nt: TGTGCCATCAGTGCCGGGAACAGCGGAGAGACCCAGTACTTC; j_gene: TRBJ2-5; len: 14; d_gene: NA; abundance: few; v_gene: TRBV10-3
CDR3aa: CASSEGQTLTDTQYF; CDR3nt: TGTGCCAGCAGTGAGGGACAAACCCTCACAGATACGCAGTATTTT; j_gene: TRBJ2-3; len: 15; d_gene: NA; abundance: NA; v_gene: TRBV6-4
CDR3aa: CASSQTGGDQPQHF; CDR3nt: TGTGCCAGCAGCCAAACAGGGGGGGATCAGCCCCAGCATTTT; j_gene: TRBJ1-5; len: 14; d_gene: TRBD1; abundance: NA; v_gene: TRBV4-2
CDR3aa: CASSYSTGRDEQFF; CDR3nt: TGTGCCAGCAGTTACTCGACGGGGAGGGATGAGCAGTTCTTC; j_gene: TRBJ2-1; len: 14; d_gene: TRBD2; abundance: NA; v_gene: TRBV6-5
CDR3aa: CASSHRDLNTDTQYF; CDR3nt: TGTGCCAGCAGCCACCGGGACTTAAACACAGATACGCAGTATTTT; j_gene: TRBJ2-3; len: 15; d_gene: NA; abundance: NA; v_gene: TRBV6-2/TRBV6-3
CDR3aa: CASSPDWDGYNSPLHF; CDR3nt: TGCGCCAGCAGCCCCGACTGGGATGGGTATAATTCACCCCTCCACTTT; j_gene: TRBJ1-6; len: 16; d_gene: NA; abundance: NA; v_gene: TRBV4-3
CDR3aa: CASSARRRARGYTF; CDR3nt: TGTGCCAGCAGCGCCCGCCGAAGGGCCCGTGGCTACACCTTC; j_gene: TRBJ1-2; len: 14; d_gene: NA; abundance: NA; v_gene: TRBV9
CDR3aa: CASSKDRDRVSIYEQYF; CDR3nt: TGTGCCAGCAGCAAAGACCGGGACAGGGTTTCTATTTACGAGCAGTACTTC; j_gene: TRBJ2-7; len: 17; d_gene: TRBD1; abundance: NA; v_gene: TRBV9
CDR3aa: CASSTGGHPQETQYF; CDR3nt: TGTGCCAGCAGCACGGGGGGACACCCACAAGAGACCCAGTACTTC; j_gene: TRBJ2-5; len: 15; d_gene: NA; abundance: NA; v_gene: TRBV5-5
CDR3aa: CASSLGGRQEKLFF; CDR3nt: TGTGCCAGCAGTTTGGGGGGTCGTCAGGAAAAACTGTTTTTT; j_gene: TRBJ1-4; len: 14; d_gene: NA; abundance: NA; v_gene: TRBV28
CDR3aa: CASSPSLDSGNTIYF; CDR3nt: TGCGCCAGCAGCCCGAGTTTGGACTCTGGAAACACCATATATTTT; j_gene: TRBJ1-3; len: 15; d_gene: NA; abundance: NA; v_gene: TRBV5-1
CDR3aa: CASSQGRNQPQHF; CDR3nt: TGCGCCAGCAGCCAAGGCCGAAATCAGCCCCAGCATTTT; j_gene: TRBJ1-5; len: 13; d_gene: NA; abundance: NA; v_gene: TRBV4-3
CDR3aa: CASTPAGATGELFF; CDR3nt: TGCGCCAGCACCCCCGCGGGGGCCACCGGGGAGCTGTTTTTT; j_gene: TRBJ2-2; len: 14; d_gene: NA; abundance: NA; v_gene: TRBV5-1
CDR3aa: CASSQEPGYGELFF; CDR3nt: TGCGCCAGCAGCCAAGAACCGGGGTATGGGGAGCTGTTTTTT; j_gene: TRBJ2-2; len: 14; d_gene: NA; abundance: few; v_gene: TRBV4-1
CDR3aa: CASSLFGLAANEQFF; CDR3nt: TGTGCCAGCAGCTTATTTGGGCTAGCGGCCAATGAGCAGTTCTTC; j_gene: TRBJ2-1; len: 15; d_gene: TRBD2; abundance: NA; v_gene: TRBV7-8
CDR3aa: CAWSPRRLAGGNEQFF; CDR3nt: TGTGCCTGGAGCCCCAGGCGGCTAGCGGGAGGCAATGAGCAGTTCTTC; j_gene: TRBJ2-1; len: 16; d_gene: TRBD2; abundance: NA; v_gene: TRBV30
CDR3aa: CASSSYPGQIATNEKLFF; CDR3nt: TGTGCCAGCAGTTCGTACCCGGGACAGATTGCAACTAATGAAAAACTGTTTTTT; j_gene: TRBJ1-4; len: 18; d_gene: TRBD1; abundance: NA; v_gene: TRBV28
CDR3aa: CASSTPTGGEQFF; CDR3nt: TGTGCCAGCAGCACACCCACAGGGGGTGAGCAGTTCTTC; j_gene: TRBJ2-1; len: 13; d_gene: TRBD1; abundance: NA; v_gene: TRBV11-2